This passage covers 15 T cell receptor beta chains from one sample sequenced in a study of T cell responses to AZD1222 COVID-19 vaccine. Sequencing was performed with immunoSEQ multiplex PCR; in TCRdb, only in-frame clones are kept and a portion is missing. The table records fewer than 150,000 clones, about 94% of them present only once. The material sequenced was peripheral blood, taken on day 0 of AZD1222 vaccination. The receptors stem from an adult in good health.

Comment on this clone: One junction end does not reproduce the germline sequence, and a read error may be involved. The CDR3 DNA sequence: TGTGCCAGCAGCCACCGAGGACAGTACGAGCACTACTTC. Translation gives CASSHRGQYEHYF. This chain links TRBV3-1 (or the pseudogene TRBV3-2) with TRBJ2-7, with a weak D call TRBD1 (6 bases). Germline V gives CDR1 LGHDT, CDR2 YNNKEL (reference sequence). CDR3 length: 13 residues.

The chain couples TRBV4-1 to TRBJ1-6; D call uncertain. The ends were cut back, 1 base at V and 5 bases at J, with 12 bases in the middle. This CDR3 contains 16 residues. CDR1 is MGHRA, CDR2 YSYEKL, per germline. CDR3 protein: CASSQGRNQDNSPLHF. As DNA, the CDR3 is TGCGCCAGCAGCCAAGGACGGAATCAAGATAATTCACCCCTCCACTTT.

CDR3 residues: CASSRVSGAPNYGYTF. The DNA for the CDR3 is TGTGCCAGTAGTAGAGTCTCAGGGGCGCCCAATTATGGCTACACCTTC. The chain uses TRBV19 and TRBJ1-2; possible D gene TRBD1, 6 bases. The CDR3 sequence is 16 residues long. V lost 4 bases and J 5 bases, leaving 20 bases between the germline ends. Germline V CDR1 and CDR2: LNHDA, SQIVND (reference sequence).

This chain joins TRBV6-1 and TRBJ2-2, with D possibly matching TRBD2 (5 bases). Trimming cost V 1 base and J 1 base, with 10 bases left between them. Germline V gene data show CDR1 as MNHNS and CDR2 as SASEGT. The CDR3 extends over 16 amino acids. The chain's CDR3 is CASSEDPGMNTGELFF. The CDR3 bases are TGTGCCAGCAGTGAAGACCCGGGGATGAACACCGGGGAGCTGTTTTTT.

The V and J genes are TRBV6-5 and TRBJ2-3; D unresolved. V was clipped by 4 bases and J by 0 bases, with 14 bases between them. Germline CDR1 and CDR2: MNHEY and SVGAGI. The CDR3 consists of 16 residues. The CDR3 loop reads CASSSSFRRSTDTQYF. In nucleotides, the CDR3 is TGTGCCAGCAGTTCGTCCTTCCGGCGTAGCACAGATACGCAGTATTTT.

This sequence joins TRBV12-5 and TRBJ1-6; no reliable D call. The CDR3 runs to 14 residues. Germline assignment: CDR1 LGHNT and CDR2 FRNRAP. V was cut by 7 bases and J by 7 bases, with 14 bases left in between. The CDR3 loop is CASAPGPRNSPLHF. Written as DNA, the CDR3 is TGTGCTAGTGCCCCTGGGCCGAGGAATTCACCCCTCCACTTT.

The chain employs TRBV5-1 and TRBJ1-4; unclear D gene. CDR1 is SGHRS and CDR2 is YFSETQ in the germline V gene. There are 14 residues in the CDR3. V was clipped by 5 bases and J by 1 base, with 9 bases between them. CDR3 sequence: CASSTALTNEKLFF. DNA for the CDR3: TGCGCCAGCAGTACCGCCTTAACTAATGAAAAACTGTTTTTT.

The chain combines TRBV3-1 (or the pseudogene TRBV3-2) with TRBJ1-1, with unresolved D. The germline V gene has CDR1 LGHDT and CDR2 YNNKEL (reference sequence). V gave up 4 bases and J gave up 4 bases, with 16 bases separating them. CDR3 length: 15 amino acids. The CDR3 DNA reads TGTGCCAGCAGCCTCCCCGGGGTGGGATCCACTGAAGCTTTCTTT. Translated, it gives CASSLPGVGSTEAFF.

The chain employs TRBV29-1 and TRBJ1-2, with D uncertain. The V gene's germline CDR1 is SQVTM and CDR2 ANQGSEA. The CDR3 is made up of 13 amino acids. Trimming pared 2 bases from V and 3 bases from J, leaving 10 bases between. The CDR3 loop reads CSVESQVYYGYTF. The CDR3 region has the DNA TGCAGCGTTGAAAGTCAGGTTTACTATGGCTACACCTTC.

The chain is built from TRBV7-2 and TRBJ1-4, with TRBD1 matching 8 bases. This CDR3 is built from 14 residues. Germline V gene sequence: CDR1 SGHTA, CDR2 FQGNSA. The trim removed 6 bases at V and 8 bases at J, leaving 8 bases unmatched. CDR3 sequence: CASSPGQGQEKLFF. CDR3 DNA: TGTGCCAGCAGTCCTGGACAGGGTCAGGAAAAACTGTTTTTT.

In DNA, the CDR3 is TGTGCCTGGAGCACCTCGACAGGCCTCAATCAGCCCCAGCATTTT. This codes for CAWSTSTGLNQPQHF. The chain uses TRBV30 and TRBJ1-5; maybe TRBD1 (6 bases). The CDR3 runs to 15 residues. CDR1 and CDR2 from the germline V gene are GTSNPN and SVGIG (reference sequence). The ends were cut back, 3 bases at V and 3 bases at J, with 15 bases in the middle. Looking up the rest from reference TRBV30 and TRBJ1-5 gives the full variable domain: SQTIHQWPATLVQPVGSPLSLECTVEGTSNPNLYWYRQAAGRGLQLLFYSVGIGQISSEVPQNLSASRPQDRQFILSSKKLLLSDSGFYLCAWSTSTGLNQPQHFGDGTRLSIL.

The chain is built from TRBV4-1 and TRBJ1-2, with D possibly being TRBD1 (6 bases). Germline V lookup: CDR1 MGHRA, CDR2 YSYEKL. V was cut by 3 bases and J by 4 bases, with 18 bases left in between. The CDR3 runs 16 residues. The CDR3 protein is CASSQSPKDSIYGYTF. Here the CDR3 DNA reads TGCGCCAGCAGCCAGAGCCCAAAGGACAGTATCTATGGCTACACCTTC.

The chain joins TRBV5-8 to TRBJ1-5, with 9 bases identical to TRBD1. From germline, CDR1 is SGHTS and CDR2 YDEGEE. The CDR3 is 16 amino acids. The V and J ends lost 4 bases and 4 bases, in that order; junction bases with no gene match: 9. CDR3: CASSPRTGEVNQPQHF. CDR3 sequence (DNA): TGTGCCAGCAGCCCCAGGACAGGGGAGGTTAATCAGCCCCAGCATTTT.

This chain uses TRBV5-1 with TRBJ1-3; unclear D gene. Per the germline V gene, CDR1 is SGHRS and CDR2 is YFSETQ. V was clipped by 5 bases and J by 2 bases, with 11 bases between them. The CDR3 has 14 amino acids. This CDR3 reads CASSLDMAGNTIYF. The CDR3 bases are TGCGCCAGCAGTCTAGATATGGCTGGAAACACCATATATTTT. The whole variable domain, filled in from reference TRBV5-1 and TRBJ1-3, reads KAGVTQTPRYLIKTRGQQVTLSCSPISGHRSVSWYQQTPGQGLQFLFEYFSETQRNKGNFPGRFSGRQFSNSRSEMNVSTLELGDSALYLCASSLDMAGNTIYFGEGSWLTVV.

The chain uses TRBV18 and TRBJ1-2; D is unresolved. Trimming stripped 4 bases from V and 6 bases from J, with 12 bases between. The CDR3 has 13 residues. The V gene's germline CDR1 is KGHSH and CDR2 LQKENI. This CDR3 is CASSQSQLDGYTF. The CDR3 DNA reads TGTGCCAGCTCACAGTCCCAGTTGGATGGCTACACCTTC.